The entry that follows covers one TCR beta chain sequence. The V end lost 5 bases, the J end lost 5 bases, and 10 bases lay between the germline ends. The CDR3 contains 12 residues. The germline V gene has CDR1 SNHLY and CDR2 FYNNEI. Clones were sequenced by immunoSEQ multiplex PCR, and TCRdb holds only the in-frame ones, with some missing. This sample carries roughly 250,000 clones, more than 65% of them seen once, and the ten largest clones take around 0.6%. This sample is part of a study of Tregs in tolerant kidney transplant recipients. Material: CD4+ T cells from blood. This clonotype was sampled from a human donor in good health. The chain has TRBV2 and TRBJ2-7; tentatively, D is TRBD1 or TRBD2 (5 bases each). CDR3 sequence: CASSSMGDEQYF. The CDR3 DNA reads TGTGCCAGCAGTAGCATGGGGGACGAGCAGTACTTC.